This is a list of T cell receptor beta chains from one sample in a study of blood T cell repertoires in COVID-19. The assay was immunoSEQ multiplex PCR, and TCRdb's table has in-frame clones only and misses some. The sample gives 270,000 or so clones, over 85% of which show up once; around 10% is in the top ten. Sequencing was carried out using peripheral blood. These TCRs come from a woman younger than 45 with COVID-19, enrolled during active disease. Both conserved end residues are part of each CDR3.

j_call v_call cdr3_aa
TRBJ1-5 TRBV28 CASLKGGWQPQHF
TRBJ1-5 TRBV2 CASNLAGINQPQHF
TRBJ2-2 TRBV5-5 CASSGDWNTGELFF
TRBJ2-3 TRBV5-1 CASSQGASGEADTQYF
TRBJ2-3 TRBV7-9 CASSTAILAMDTQYF
TRBJ1-6 TRBV19 CASSIGRDSPLHF
TRBJ2-1 TRBV5-1 CASSLGYNNEQFF
TRBJ1-5 TRBV18 CASSRTRREVQPQHF
TRBJ1-2 TRBV6-5 CAARTAVNYGYTF
TRBJ1-1 TRBV6-5 CASNDQGRTEAFF
TRBJ1-6 TRBV7-9 CASSRTGSSPLHF
TRBJ1-5 TRBV12-5 CASGSPFRDSNQPQHF
TRBJ2-7 TRBV9 CASSVAGTGDYEQYF
TRBJ1-2 TRBV6-5 CASSYSRVYGYTF
TRBJ2-1 TRBV5-4 CASSSSMAGDEQFF
TRBJ2-1 TRBV6-5 CASSYGSHNEQFF
TRBJ1-2 TRBV7-8 CASTWTGGYEEDGYTF
TRBJ1-1 TRBV18 CASLTQGSMNTEAFF
TRBJ1-5 TRBV4-1 CASSARVQQPQHF
TRBJ2-3 TRBV2 CATSLSGGTTDTQYF
TRBJ1-2 TRBV28 CASSETGPYGYTF
TRBJ1-2 TRBV28 CAIQPQGKDGYTF
TRBJ2-7 TRBV20-1 CSATIGGWQYF
TRBJ1-5 TRBV2 CASSEGTGALRQPQHF
TRBJ1-1 TRBV12-3/TRBV12-4 CASRPGSDAKAFF
TRBJ1-5 TRBV28 CASSGGGRGYQPQHF
TRBJ2-5 TRBV20-1 CSAYHGLGQYF
TRBJ2-7 TRBV6-5 CASSYTGASDYEQYF
TRBJ2-1 TRBV6-2/TRBV6-3 CASSTNREGNNEQFF
TRBJ1-2 TRBV7-6 CASSGGRRAPHGYTF
TRBJ1-2 TRBV19 CASSFPGLEHYGYTF
TRBJ2-3 TRBV28 CATTPGQGRSDTQYF
TRBJ1-2 TRBV7-9 CASSLAQGVLNYGYTF
TRBJ2-7 TRBV5-1 CASSLGQRAPYEQYF
TRBJ2-2 TRBV5-6 CASSKGQGYNTGELFF
TRBJ2-7 TRBV13 CASSLGSSQSYEQYF
TRBJ2-2 TRBV6-5 CASSLDRGATGELFF
TRBJ2-7 TRBV6-5 CASSYGQGTGEQYF
TRBJ1-1 TRBV5-1 CASTLTGTLNTEAFF
TRBJ1-1 TRBV6-6 CASSWGDSEAFF
TRBJ1-6 TRBV4-2 CASSQDSGTGVSPLHF
TRBJ1-1 TRBV10-2 CASLLGVEAFF
TRBJ1-5 TRBV6-5 CASSYDDRNNQPQHF
TRBJ2-3 TRBV12-3/TRBV12-4 CASSTGVDTQYF
TRBJ2-1 TRBV5-1 CASNLDQGVNEQFF
TRBJ2-7 TRBV5-1 CASSRTTATGKEQYF
TRBJ1-2 TRBV19 CASSDGPGGYTF
TRBJ2-1 TRBV4-1 CASSQYSGVPYNEQFF
TRBJ2-3 TRBV5-1 CASSGVAGGPTDTQYF